The T cell receptor beta chain under discussion was sequenced for a study of CD8+ T cells in alopecia areata. V shed 10 bases, J shed 1 base, and the junction held 2 bases outside the gene matches. The CDR3 is 13 amino acids. The germline CDR1 and CDR2 sequences are MNHNY and SVGAGI (reference sequence). Reverse transcribed after extraction, RNA yielded cDNA as the sequencing template. The assay was immunoSEQ multiplex PCR, and TCRdb's table has in-frame clones only and misses some. The sample shows about 110,000 clones, around 55% of them seen only once. The V and J genes are TRBV6-6 and TRBJ2-2; 8 bases agree with TRBD2. The receptor comes from a human donor in good health. Sequencing input: CD8+ T cells sorted from blood. CDR3 protein: CAIAGGNTGELFF. CDR3 bases: TGTGCCATTGCGGGAGGGAACACCGGGGAGCTGTTTTTT.